This T cell receptor beta chain was identified in a study of identical twins. Overall study results and limits: Cross-sectional statistical analysis was relied on for the conclusions, without the same donors being followed. Beta clonotypes that were abundant in cord blood contained fewer insertions, a pattern absent from memory repertoires.

Worth noting for this clonotype: Antigen: not known.

The CDR3 spans 16 residues. Germline values: CDR1 DFQATT, CDR2 SNEGSKA (reference sequence). The V end was cut by 3 bases, the J end by 0 bases, with 18 bases between. TCRdb used MiXCR to reprocess the 5' RACE reads, holding one entry per CDR3 protein. The sample comprises 460,000 or so distinct CDR3 sequences, approximately 15% of which are singletons, and roughly 0.5% rests with the top ten. The sample was also reused in another study, on yellow fever vaccine responses in identical twins.

The chain couples TRBV20-1 to TRBJ2-7; D not certain. The TCR originated in a woman aged 18 to 35 in good health. The sequencing input was CD4+ T cells sorted from blood. The DNA of the CDR3 is TGCAGTGCTAGCCTCTCGGTCGAGTACAGCTCCTACGAGCAGTACTTC. It specifies CSASLSVEYSSYEQYF.